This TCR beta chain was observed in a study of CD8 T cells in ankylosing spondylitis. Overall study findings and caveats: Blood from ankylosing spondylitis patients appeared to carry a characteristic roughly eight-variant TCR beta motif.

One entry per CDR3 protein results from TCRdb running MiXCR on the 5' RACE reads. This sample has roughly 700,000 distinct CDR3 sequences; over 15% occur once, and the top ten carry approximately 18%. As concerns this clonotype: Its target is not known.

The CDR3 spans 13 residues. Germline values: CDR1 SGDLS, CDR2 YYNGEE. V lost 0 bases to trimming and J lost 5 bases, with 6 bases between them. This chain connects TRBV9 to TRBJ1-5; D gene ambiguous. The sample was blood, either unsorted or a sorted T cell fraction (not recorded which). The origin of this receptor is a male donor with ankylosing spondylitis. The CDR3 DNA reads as TGTGCCAGCAGCGTAGATTCGGATCAGCCCCAGCATTTT. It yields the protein CASSVDSDQPQHF.